Shown below are 11 T cell receptor beta chains from a single sample sequenced in a study of blood T cell repertoires in COVID-19. Measured with immunoSEQ multiplex PCR; TCRdb has only the in-frame clones, and not every one. The table has about 170,000 clones, approximately 90% seen once. Sequencing was carried out using PBMCs or T cells enriched from blood (not recorded which). These receptors all stem from a woman younger than 30 who had recovered from COVID-19.

V usage is TRBV18 and J usage is TRBJ1-1; the D is unclear. CDR1 and CDR2 (germline): KGHSH, LQKENI. Trimming removed 6 bases from V and 7 bases from J, with 15 bases in between. CDR3 length: 13 residues. The CDR3 coding sequence is TGTGCCAGCTCGCAGGAGGGATGGGGTGAAGCTTTCTTT. Protein: CASSQEGWGEAFF.

The V and J genes are TRBV10-3 and TRBJ2-5; D perhaps matches TRBD1 (7 bases). Germline V lookup: CDR1 ENHRY, CDR2 SYGVKD. The length of the CDR3 is 15 residues. V was clipped by 0 bases and J by 4 bases, with 12 bases between them. The DNA of the CDR3 is TGTGCCATCAGTGAGTCCAGGGGGGCACGAGAGACCCAGTACTTC. Encoded protein: CAISESRGARETQYF.

Regarding this clone: Sequence at one end of the junction differs from germline and may be a read error. The V and J genes are TRBV7-7 and TRBJ2-1; 7 nucleotides line up with TRBD2. Germline lookup yields CDR1 SSHAT and CDR2 FNYEAQ (reference sequence). This CDR3 contains 14 residues. CDR3 DNA sequence: TGTGCTAGCAGCCCTAGCGGACCCCACAATGAGCAGTTCTTC. Its translation: CASSPSGPHNEQFF. The full variable domain, its missing parts supplied by reference TRBV7-7 and TRBJ2-1, is GAGVSQSPRYKVTKRGQDVTLRCDPISSHATLYWYQQALGQGPEFLTYFNYEAQPDKSGLPSDRFSAERPEGSISTLTIQRTEQRDSAMYRCASSPSGPHNEQFFGPGTRLTVL.

V and J are TRBV6-5 and TRBJ2-7; 9 nucleotides line up with TRBD2. CDR1 is MNHEY and CDR2 is SVGAGI in the germline V gene. V lost 4 bases and J lost 6; bases outside the gene matches: 4. This CDR3 spans 13 amino acids. This chain's CDR3 is CASSLREGGEQYF. The CDR3, as DNA: TGTGCCAGCAGTTTGCGGGAGGGCGGCGAGCAGTACTTC.

This sequence joins TRBV7-9 and TRBJ2-1; D is ambiguous. The V and J ends lost 5 bases and 10 bases respectively, with 12 bases between them. The germline gives CDR1 SEHNR, CDR2 FQNEAQ (reference sequence). The CDR3 extends over 12 amino acids. CDR3 sequence (DNA): TGTGCCAGCAGCCCGAGTCCAGGAGAGCAGTTCTTC. This encodes CASSPSPGEQFF.

The V and J genes are TRBV30 and TRBJ2-1; 9 bases align to TRBD1. CDR3 size: 17 residues. CDR1 and CDR2 from the germline V gene are GTSNPN and SVGIG (reference sequence). The CDR3 here is CALDPGTGNPSYNEQFF. As DNA, the CDR3 is TGTGCTTTGGATCCCGGGACAGGGAATCCCTCCTACAATGAGCAGTTCTTC.

The chain has TRBV6-5 and TRBJ2-7; D gene unclear. The length of the CDR3 is 12 residues. V shed 2 bases and J shed 2 bases, with 4 bases lying between them. The germline V gene has CDR1 MNHEY and CDR2 SVGAGI. The CDR3: CASSYVAYEQYF. DNA for the CDR3: TGTGCCAGCAGTTACGTCGCCTACGAGCAGTACTTC.

The chain carries TRBV5-1 and TRBJ1-1; D perhaps matches TRBD1 (6 bases). In germline, CDR1 is SGHRS, CDR2 YFSETQ. The ends were cut back, 3 bases at V and 6 bases at J, with 15 bases in the middle. The CDR3 loop spans 14 amino acids. The CDR3 is CASSYKTGYPEAFF. CDR3 bases: TGCGCCAGCAGCTATAAAACAGGGTACCCTGAAGCTTTCTTT.

The gene calls are TRBV28 and TRBJ2-2, with 9 bases that match TRBD2. The J segment lost 2 bases and the V segment lost 3 bases, leaving 4 bases of the junction unmatched. CDR3 length: 16 amino acids. Germline V gives CDR1 MDHEN, CDR2 SYDVKM. The CDR3 loop is CASSFGLAGNTGELFF. The CDR3 DNA reads as TGTGCCAGCAGTTTTGGGCTAGCGGGAAACACCGGGGAGCTGTTTTTT.

The V and J genes are TRBV10-3 and TRBJ2-7; 7 bases map to TRBD1. After removal of 11 bases from V and 5 bases from J, the junction contained 9 bases not matched to a gene. The germline CDR1 and CDR2 sequences are ENHRY and SYGVKD. This CDR3 is built from 12 residues. CDR3 region: CASTQGSDEQYF. CDR3 nucleotide sequence: TGTGCCTCGACACAGGGGTCGGACGAGCAGTACTTC.

The genes are TRBV27 and TRBJ2-1, with TRBD2 as a possible D gene (5 bases). There are 16 residues in the CDR3. Trimming removed 5 bases from V and 2 bases from J, with 16 bases in between. Germline-derived CDR1 and CDR2 are MNHEY and SMNVEV (reference sequence). The CDR3 spells CASSLLAFGTYNEQFF. CDR3 sequence (DNA): TGTGCCAGCAGTCTTCTAGCCTTTGGAACCTACAATGAGCAGTTCTTC.